Shown below are 28 T cell receptor beta chains from a single sample sequenced in a study of technical replicates of blood from a few donors. Measured with immunoSEQ multiplex PCR; TCRdb has only the in-frame clones, and not every one. Found here are tens of thousands of clones, approximately 95% of them singletons; the top ten hold around 0.3%. The sequencing input was T cells isolated from PBMCs. The source is a human donor in good health.

The chain is built from TRBV27 and TRBJ1-1; the D is unclear. This CDR3 has 13 residues. Deletions cut 3 bases from V and 4 bases from J, with 9 bases between. CDR1 is MNHEY and CDR2 is SMNVEV in the germline V gene (reference sequence). The CDR3 loop is CASSLVRGTEAFF. The CDR3, as DNA: TGTGCCAGCAGTTTGGTGCGGGGCACTGAAGCTTTCTTT.

This clone has only one observation. V usage is TRBV9 and J usage is TRBJ2-5; TRBD2 aligns across 11 bases. This CDR3 has 16 residues. V shed 0 bases, J shed 5 bases, and the junction held 6 bases outside the gene matches. CDR1 and CDR2 from the germline V gene are SGDLS and YYNGEE. This chain's CDR3 is CASSVASGRNSETQYF. Written as DNA, the CDR3 is TGTGCCAGCAGCGTAGCTAGCGGGAGGAATTCGGAGACCCAGTACTTC. Filled out from reference TRBV9 and TRBJ2-5, the complete variable domain reads DSGVTQTPKHLITATGQRVTLRCSPRSGDLSVYWYQQSLDQGLQFLIQYYNGEERAKGNILERFSAQQFPDLHSELNLSSLELGDSALYFCASSVASGRNSETQYFGPGTRLLVL.

The chain joins TRBV9 to TRBJ1-1, with D perhaps matching TRBD1 (6 bases). Trimming cost V 4 bases and J 10 bases, with 23 bases left between them. Germline values: CDR1 SGDLS, CDR2 YYNGEE. The CDR3 is 15 residues long. CDR3 in amino acids: CASSPTGGSGPSAFF. CDR3 bases: TGTGCCAGCAGCCCAACGGGGGGCTCGGGGCCTTCAGCTTTCTTT.

CDR3 residues: CASSFEPFNEKLFF. The CDR3 nucleotides read TGTGCCAGCAGTTTTGAGCCATTTAATGAAAAACTGTTTTTT. This rearrangement joins TRBV27 to TRBJ1-4; D is unclear. V lost 3 bases and J lost 4, with 9 bases in between. The germline V gene encodes CDR1 MNHEY and CDR2 SMNVEV (reference sequence). The CDR3 sequence is 14 residues long.

The chain carries TRBV11-2 and TRBJ2-3; 10 bases are a match to TRBD2. From germline, CDR1 is SGHAT and CDR2 FQNNGV. The CDR3 consists of 17 residues. V trimming: 1 base; J trimming: 2 bases; junction bases outside the gene matches: 6. CDR3 sequence reads: CASSLGLAGVPTDTQYF. The CDR3 nucleotides are TGTGCCAGCAGCTTAGGTCTAGCGGGAGTCCCCACAGATACGCAGTATTTT.

The chain combines TRBV5-4 with TRBJ2-1; 12 bases are shared with TRBD2. The CDR3 runs 15 residues. Germline V gene lookup returns CDR1 SGHNT and CDR2 YYREEE (reference sequence). V shed 4 bases and J 9 bases; nucleotides not matched to a gene: 8. This chain's CDR3 is CASSPGLAGFREQFF. Here the CDR3 DNA reads TGTGCCAGCAGCCCCGGACTAGCGGGATTCCGTGAGCAGTTCTTC.

The CDR3 nucleotides are TGTGCCAGCAGCTCGGGAGAGACCCAGTACTTC. It encodes CASSSGETQYF. V usage is TRBV5-4 and J usage is TRBJ2-5; no clear D gene. The CDR3 has 11 residues. CDR1 and CDR2 from the germline V gene are SGHNT and YYREEE (reference sequence). Trimming cost V 3 bases and J 4 bases, with 4 bases left between them.

The V and J genes are TRBV27 and TRBJ2-7, with 7 bases identical to TRBD1. With V trimmed by 6 bases and J by 1 base, 6 bases remained unmatched. The CDR3 totals 14 residues. Germline V gives CDR1 MNHEY, CDR2 SMNVEV (reference sequence). The CDR3 bases are TGTGCCAGCAGCCAAAGACAGGGTTCCTACGAGCAGTACTTC. Translated, it gives CASSQRQGSYEQYF.

The chain employs TRBV25-1 and TRBJ1-1, with a possible D match to TRBD1 (5 bases). The V and J ends lost 5 bases and 5 bases respectively, with 15 bases between them. The CDR3 contains 14 residues. The germline V gene has CDR1 MGHDK and CDR2 SYGVNS. The CDR3 DNA follows: TGTGCCAGCAGTCCACCCGAGGAGGGGACTGAAGCTTTCTTT. Translation gives CASSPPEEGTEAFF.

The gene calls are TRBV28 and TRBJ2-7; a weak D match, TRBD1 (6 bases). Trimming took 1 base from V and 3 from J, leaving 13 bases between them. CDR1 and CDR2 (germline): MDHEN, SYDVKM. The CDR3 is 15 amino acids. The CDR3 protein is CASSLSQGPIYEQYF. The CDR3 coding sequence is TGTGCCAGCAGTTTATCCCAGGGGCCCATCTACGAGCAGTACTTC. Complete variable domain (other parts from reference TRBV28 and TRBJ2-7): DVKVTQSSRYLVKRTGEKVFLECVQDMDHENMFWYRQDPGLGLRLIYFSYDVKMKEKGDIPEGYSVSREKKERFSLILESASTNQTSMYLCASSLSQGPIYEQYFGPGTRLTVT.

This clone was found once. This chain uses TRBV4-3 with TRBJ2-6, with 7 bases matching TRBD1. The germline gives CDR1 LGHNA, CDR2 YSLEER. Losses at the gene ends were 2 bases for V and 0 bases for J; bases not matched to a gene: 7. CDR3 size: 18 residues. As DNA, the CDR3 is TGCGCCAGCAGCCAACCCGGGACAGAATACTCTGGGGCCAACGTCCTGACTTTC. Translation: CASSQPGTEYSGANVLTF.

The rearrangement joins TRBV6-6 to TRBJ2-3, with 8 bases aligning to TRBD1. The CDR3 loop spans 15 amino acids. Germline-derived CDR1 and CDR2 are MNHNY and SVGAGI (reference sequence). Trimming removed 5 bases from V and 0 bases from J; junction bases left unmatched: 4. The CDR3 is CASSQQGGSTDTQYF. The CDR3 nucleotides read TGTGCCAGCAGTCAACAGGGGGGTAGCACAGATACGCAGTATTTT.

The chain links TRBV30 to TRBJ2-7; the D is unclear. The CDR3 has 12 amino acids. Between the trimmed V and J ends, which lost 1 base and 4 bases, there was a span of 8 bases. The V gene's germline CDR1 is GTSNPN and CDR2 SVGIG (reference sequence). CDR3 in DNA: TGTGCCTGGAGTGACAGTCAATACGAGCAGTACTTC. Its translation is CAWSDSQYEQYF.

CDR3: CSALGLAPSSYEQYF. The CDR3 DNA follows: TGCAGCGCCCTTGGACTAGCCCCGAGCTCCTACGAGCAGTACTTC. This chain uses TRBV29-1 with TRBJ2-7; TRBD2 aligns across 8 bases. Losses at the gene ends were 7 bases for V and 0 bases for J; bases not matched to a gene: 11. CDR3 size: 15 residues. From germline, CDR1 is SQVTM and CDR2 ANQGSEA.

The chain has TRBV9 and TRBJ2-7; 9 bases match TRBD1. This CDR3 has 14 amino acids. V shed 6 bases, J shed 0 bases, and the junction held 4 bases outside the gene matches. CDR1 SGDLS and CDR2 YYNGEE come from the germline V gene. As DNA, the CDR3 is TGTGCCAGCACCGGGACAGGGAGCTCCTACGAGCAGTACTTC. It is translated as CASTGTGSSYEQYF.

This chain connects TRBV30 to TRBJ2-5; 11 bases map to TRBD2. Germline loops: CDR1 GTSNPN, CDR2 SVGIG (reference sequence). Unmatched junction bases numbered 4, after V lost 0 bases and J lost 4 bases. The CDR3 extends over 15 amino acids. CDR3 residues: CAWSVNGLAGETQYF. The CDR3 nucleotides are TGTGCCTGGAGTGTAAATGGACTAGCGGGAGAGACCCAGTACTTC.

This clone was counted a few times. V usage is TRBV5-5 and J usage is TRBJ1-1; tentatively, D is TRBD1 (6 bases). CDR3 size: 15 residues. Germline lookup yields CDR1 SGHKS and CDR2 YYEKEE (reference sequence). The V and J ends lost 2 bases and 5 bases respectively, with 16 bases between them. The CDR3 DNA follows: TGTGCCAGCAGCTTAGCAGGGACAATCGGGACTGAAGCTTTCTTT. This sequence encodes CASSLAGTIGTEAFF.

CDR3 in amino acids: CASSPRGQVANYGYTF. Here the CDR3 DNA reads TGTGCCAGCAGCCCACGAGGACAGGTAGCTAACTATGGCTACACCTTC. The chain has TRBV7-2 and TRBJ1-2; 7 nucleotides line up with TRBD1. Germline assignment: CDR1 SGHTA and CDR2 FQGNSA. The CDR3 is made up of 16 amino acids. Trimming cost V 5 bases and J 0 bases; bases outside gene matches: 9.

This clone was detected only a few times. The chain couples TRBV7-3 to TRBJ1-1; D remains ambiguous. This CDR3 region has 16 residues. Germline V gene lookup returns CDR1 SGHTA and CDR2 FQGTGA. V gave up 1 base and J gave up 0 bases, with 12 bases separating them. As DNA, the CDR3 is TGTGCCAGCAGCTTAAGTCTTTGGGCAGTGAACACTGAAGCTTTCTTT. This encodes CASSLSLWAVNTEAFF.

This chain connects TRBV11-2 to TRBJ2-7, with 9 bases identical to TRBD2. The V segment lost 5 bases and the J segment 2 bases; nucleotides outside the gene matches: 7. The CDR3 is 15 amino acids. Germline V gene lookup returns CDR1 SGHAT and CDR2 FQNNGV. For the CDR3, the DNA is TGTGCCAGCAGCCCGGAGGGACTAGCAGCCTACGAGCAGTACTTC. The encoded protein is CASSPEGLAAYEQYF.

The chain links TRBV2 to TRBJ1-2, with D perhaps matching TRBD1 (6 bases). There are 15 residues in the CDR3. Germline V gives CDR1 SNHLY, CDR2 FYNNEI. The ends were cut back, 4 bases at V and 0 bases at J, with 12 bases in the middle. DNA of the CDR3: TGTGCCAGCAGTGGACAGGCCTTAGCTAACTATGGCTACACCTTC. Translating it yields CASSGQALANYGYTF.

The chain is built from TRBV27 and TRBJ1-5, with D perhaps TRBD1 (5 bases). Trimming took off 1 base at V and 2 bases at J, with 6 bases between the two ends. This CDR3 has 14 residues. Germline CDR1 and CDR2: MNHEY and SMNVEV (reference sequence). Here the CDR3 reads CASSLWGGNQPQHF. The CDR3, as DNA: TGTGCCAGCAGTTTATGGGGGGGCAATCAGCCCCAGCATTTT.

The chain combines TRBV6-1 with TRBJ2-1; 7 nucleotides match TRBD1. Germline CDR1 and CDR2: MNHNS and SASEGT. The CDR3 has 14 residues. J gave up 8 bases and V 7 bases, and 11 bases lay outside the gene matches. The CDR3 protein is CASKAQGFHYEQFF. CDR3 sequence (DNA): TGTGCCAGCAAGGCACAGGGGTTTCATTATGAGCAGTTCTTC.

The chain carries TRBV19 and TRBJ2-1; no clear D. CDR3 length: 11 residues. The ends were cut back, 3 bases at V and 6 bases at J, with 3 bases in the middle. Germline CDR1 is LNHDA and CDR2 is SQIVND (reference sequence). CDR3 in amino acids: CASSIFNEQFF. CDR3 DNA: TGTGCCAGTAGTATCTTCAATGAGCAGTTCTTC.

The rearrangement joins TRBV27 to TRBJ1-2; 7 nucleotides align to TRBD1. Germline loops: CDR1 MNHEY, CDR2 SMNVEV (reference sequence). V lost 6 bases, J lost 4 bases, and 5 bases stayed unmatched. The CDR3 is made up of 13 amino acids. The CDR3, as DNA: TGTGCCAGCAGCCCTGACAGGGCCTATGGCTACACCTTC. This translates into CASSPDRAYGYTF.

The CDR3 bases are TGTGCCAGCCGCTTAGACTGGCATAACGGGGAGCTGTTTTTT. Amino acids: CASRLDWHNGELFF. V is TRBV2 and J is TRBJ2-2, with D unclear. This CDR3 has 14 amino acids. From germline, CDR1 is SNHLY and CDR2 FYNNEI. Trimming left V 8 bases short and J 7 bases short, with 17 bases between.

The chain joins TRBV5-4 to TRBJ2-3; 10 nucleotides match TRBD2. V dropped 2 bases and J dropped 4; count of bases not matched to a gene: 7. Germline lookup yields CDR1 SGHNT and CDR2 YYREEE (reference sequence). CDR3 length: 16 residues. The CDR3 here is CASSFTSGNGADTQYF. In nucleotides, the CDR3 is TGTGCCAGCAGCTTTACTAGCGGGAATGGAGCAGATACGCAGTATTTT.

This clone was detected only once. V is TRBV7-6 and J is TRBJ1-1; TRBD1 is a possible D gene (6 bases). CDR1 and CDR2 from the germline V gene are SGHVS and FNYEAQ. Trimming removed 3 bases from V and 5 bases from J, with 19 bases in between. This CDR3 region has 16 residues. DNA for the CDR3: TGTGCCAGCAGCTTGCTGACAGGTTTCGGAAGAACTGAAGCTTTCTTT. Translation gives CASSLLTGFGRTEAFF.